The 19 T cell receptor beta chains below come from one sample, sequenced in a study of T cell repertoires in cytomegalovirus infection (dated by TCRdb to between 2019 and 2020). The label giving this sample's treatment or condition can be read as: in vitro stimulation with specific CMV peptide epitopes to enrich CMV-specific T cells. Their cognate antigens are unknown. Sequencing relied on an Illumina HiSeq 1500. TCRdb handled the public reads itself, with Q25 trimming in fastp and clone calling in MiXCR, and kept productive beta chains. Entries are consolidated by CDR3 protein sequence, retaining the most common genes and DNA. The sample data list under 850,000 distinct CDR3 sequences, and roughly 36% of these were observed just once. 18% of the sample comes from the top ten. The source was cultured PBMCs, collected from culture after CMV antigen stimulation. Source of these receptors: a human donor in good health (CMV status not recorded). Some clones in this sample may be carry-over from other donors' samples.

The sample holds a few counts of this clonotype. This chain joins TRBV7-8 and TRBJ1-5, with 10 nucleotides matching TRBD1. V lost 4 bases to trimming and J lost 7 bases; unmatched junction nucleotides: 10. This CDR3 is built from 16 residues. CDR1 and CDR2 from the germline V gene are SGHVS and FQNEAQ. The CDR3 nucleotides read TGTGCCAGCAGCTCTTACCGGGACAGGGGAAAGCAGCCCCAGCATTTT. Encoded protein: CASSSYRDRGKQPQHF. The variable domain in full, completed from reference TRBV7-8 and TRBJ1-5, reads GAGVSQSPRYKVAKRGQDVALRCDPISGHVSLFWYQQALGQGPEFLTYFQNEAQLDKSGLPSDRFFAERPEGSVSTLKIQRTQQEDSAVYLCASSSYRDRGKQPQHFGDGTRLSIL.

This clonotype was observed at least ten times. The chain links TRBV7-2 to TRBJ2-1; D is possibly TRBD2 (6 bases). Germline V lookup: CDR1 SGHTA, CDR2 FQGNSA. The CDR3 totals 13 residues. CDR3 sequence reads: CASRRGTDNEQFF. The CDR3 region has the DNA TGTGCGAGCCGCCGCGGGACCGACAATGAGCAGTTCTTC.

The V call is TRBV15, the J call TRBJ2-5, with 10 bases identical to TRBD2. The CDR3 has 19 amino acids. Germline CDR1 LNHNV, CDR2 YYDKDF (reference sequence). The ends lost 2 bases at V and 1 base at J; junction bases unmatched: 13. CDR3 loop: CATSRSVGLAGVAQETQYF. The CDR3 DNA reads TGTGCCACCAGCAGATCAGTCGGGCTAGCGGGAGTGGCCCAAGAGACCCAGTACTTC.

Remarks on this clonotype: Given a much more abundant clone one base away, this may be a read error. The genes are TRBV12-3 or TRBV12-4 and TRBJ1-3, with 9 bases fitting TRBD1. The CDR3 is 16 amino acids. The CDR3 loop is CTSTPATGGSGNTIYF. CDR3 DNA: TGTACCAGCACCCCGGCGACAGGGGGCTCTGGAAACACCATATATTTT.

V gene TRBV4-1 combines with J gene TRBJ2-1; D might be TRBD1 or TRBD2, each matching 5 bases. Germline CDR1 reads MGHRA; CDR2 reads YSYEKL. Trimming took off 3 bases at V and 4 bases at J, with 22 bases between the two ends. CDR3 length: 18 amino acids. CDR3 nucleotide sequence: TGCGCCAGCAGCCAGAGAGGGGATGGACTGCCCATATACAATGAGCAGTTCTTC. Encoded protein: CASSQRGDGLPIYNEQFF.

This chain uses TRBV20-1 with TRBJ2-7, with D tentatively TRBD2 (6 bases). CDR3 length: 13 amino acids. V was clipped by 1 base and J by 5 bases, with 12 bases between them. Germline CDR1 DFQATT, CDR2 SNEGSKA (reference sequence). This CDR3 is CSARVRTSNEQYF. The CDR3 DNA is TGCAGTGCTAGAGTGAGAACTAGCAACGAGCAGTACTTC.

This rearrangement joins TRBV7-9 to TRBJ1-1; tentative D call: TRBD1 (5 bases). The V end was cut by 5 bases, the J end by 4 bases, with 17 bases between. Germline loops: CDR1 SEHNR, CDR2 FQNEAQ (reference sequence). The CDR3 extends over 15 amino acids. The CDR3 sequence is CASSTPTGPRTEAFF. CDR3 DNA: TGTGCCAGCAGCACGCCGACGGGGCCACGCACTGAAGCTTTCTTT.

The CDR3 region is CASSQDQGSSLPIYF. In DNA form, the CDR3 reads TGTGCCAGCAGCCAGGATCAGGGGTCCTCTTTGCCCATATATTTT. V and J are TRBV7-2 and TRBJ1-3, with a possible D match to TRBD1 (6 bases). Trimming took off 5 bases at V and 11 bases at J, with 22 bases between the two ends. This CDR3 region has 15 residues. The germline V gene has CDR1 SGHTA and CDR2 FQGNSA.

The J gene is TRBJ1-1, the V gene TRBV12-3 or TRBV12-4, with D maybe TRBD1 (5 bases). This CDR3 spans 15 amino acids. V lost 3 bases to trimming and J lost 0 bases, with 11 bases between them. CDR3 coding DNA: TGTGCCAGCAGTTTCCCGACAGTCATGAACACTGAAGCTTTCTTT. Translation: CASSFPTVMNTEAFF.

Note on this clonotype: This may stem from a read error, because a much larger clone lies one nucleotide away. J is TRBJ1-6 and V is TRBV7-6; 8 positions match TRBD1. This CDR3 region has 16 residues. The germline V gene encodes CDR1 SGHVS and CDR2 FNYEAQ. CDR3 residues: CANSPRTGSGFTPLHF. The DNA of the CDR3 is TGTGCCAACAGCCCGAGGACAGGGAGTGGATTTACACCCCTCCACTTT.

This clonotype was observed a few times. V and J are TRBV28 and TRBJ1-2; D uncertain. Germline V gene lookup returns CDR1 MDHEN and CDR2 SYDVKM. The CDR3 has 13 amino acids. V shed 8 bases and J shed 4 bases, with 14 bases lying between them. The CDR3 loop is CASGNNAGYGYTF. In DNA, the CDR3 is TGTGCCAGCGGAAACAACGCGGGCTATGGCTACACCTTC.

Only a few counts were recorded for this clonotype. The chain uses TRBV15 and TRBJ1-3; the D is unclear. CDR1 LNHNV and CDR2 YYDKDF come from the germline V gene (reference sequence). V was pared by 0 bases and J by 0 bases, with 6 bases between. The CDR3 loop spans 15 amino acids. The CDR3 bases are TGTGCCACCAGCAGAGATTATACCTCTGGAAACACCATATATTTT. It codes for CATSRDYTSGNTIYF.

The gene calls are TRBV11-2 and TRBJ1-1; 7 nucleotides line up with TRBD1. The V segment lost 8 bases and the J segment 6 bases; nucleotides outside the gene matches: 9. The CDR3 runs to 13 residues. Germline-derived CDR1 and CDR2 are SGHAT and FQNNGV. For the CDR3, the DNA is TGTGCCAGCCGATTCACAGGGGTGCCTGAAGCTTTCTTT. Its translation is CASRFTGVPEAFF.

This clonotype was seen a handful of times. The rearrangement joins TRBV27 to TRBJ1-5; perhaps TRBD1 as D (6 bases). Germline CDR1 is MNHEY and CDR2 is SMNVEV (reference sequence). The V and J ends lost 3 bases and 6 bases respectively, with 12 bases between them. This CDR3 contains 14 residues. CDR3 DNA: TGTGCCAGCAGTTTCGCTGGGGGGCTTCAGCCCCAGCATTTT. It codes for CASSFAGGLQPQHF.

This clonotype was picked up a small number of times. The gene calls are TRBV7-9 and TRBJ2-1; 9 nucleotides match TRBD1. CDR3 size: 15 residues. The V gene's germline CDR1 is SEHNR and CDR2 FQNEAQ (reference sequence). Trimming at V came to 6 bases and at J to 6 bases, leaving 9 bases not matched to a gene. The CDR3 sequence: CASSPGQGIGNEQFF. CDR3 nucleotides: TGTGCCAGCAGTCCTGGACAGGGGATAGGCAATGAGCAGTTCTTC.

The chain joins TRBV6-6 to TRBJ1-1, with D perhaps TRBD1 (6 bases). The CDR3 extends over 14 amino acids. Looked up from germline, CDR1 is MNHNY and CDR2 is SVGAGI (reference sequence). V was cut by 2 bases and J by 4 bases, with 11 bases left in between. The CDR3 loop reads CASSYNREFTEAFF. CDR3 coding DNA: TGTGCCAGCAGTTACAACAGGGAGTTCACTGAAGCTTTCTTT.

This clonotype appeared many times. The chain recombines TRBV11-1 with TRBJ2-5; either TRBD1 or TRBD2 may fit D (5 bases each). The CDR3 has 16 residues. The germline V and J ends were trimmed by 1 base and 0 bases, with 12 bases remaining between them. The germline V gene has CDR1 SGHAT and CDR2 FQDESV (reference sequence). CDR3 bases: TGTGCCAGCAGCTTAGGGGCGATGGGACACCAAGAGACCCAGTACTTC. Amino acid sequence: CASSLGAMGHQETQYF.

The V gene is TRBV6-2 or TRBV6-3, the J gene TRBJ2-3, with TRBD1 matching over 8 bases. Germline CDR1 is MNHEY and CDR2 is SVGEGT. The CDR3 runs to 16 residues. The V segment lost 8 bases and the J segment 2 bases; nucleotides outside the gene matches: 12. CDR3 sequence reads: CASSTWSGGPTDTQYF. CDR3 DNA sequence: TGTGCCAGCTCTACTTGGTCAGGGGGCCCCACAGATACGCAGTATTTT.

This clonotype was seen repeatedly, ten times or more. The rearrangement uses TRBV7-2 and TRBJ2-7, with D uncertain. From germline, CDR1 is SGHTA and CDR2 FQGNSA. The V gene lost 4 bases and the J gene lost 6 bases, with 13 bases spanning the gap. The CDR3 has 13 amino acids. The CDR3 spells CASSSHRLSEQYF. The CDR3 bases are TGTGCCAGCAGCTCGCACAGATTGTCCGAGCAGTACTTC.